This T cell receptor beta chain was retrieved from a study of blood T cell repertoires in COVID-19. V lost 4 bases, J lost 4 bases, and 8 bases lay in between. The germline gives CDR1 SGDLS, CDR2 YYNGEE. The CDR3 is 13 residues long. Here immunoSEQ multiplex PCR was the method, and the copy in TCRdb shows in-frame clones only, minus some. Of some 130,000 clones listed, around 82% are singletons. The TCR originated in a man between 60 and 75 years old with acute or convalescent COVID-19. The sample was peripheral blood. V gene TRBV9 combines with J gene TRBJ2-2; D is unresolved. The DNA for the CDR3 is TGTGCCAGCAGCCCCCGAGGCACCGGGGAGCTGTTTTTT. This sequence encodes CASSPRGTGELFF.